This T cell receptor beta chain was found in a study of blood T cell repertoires in COVID-19. Study-wide context: Both acute and convalescent COVID-19 samples were obtained from the United States, Italy and Spain.

Per the authors' pipeline: Quantification of nucleated cells was approximated via reference gene primer amplification. TCRdb's copy holds only in-frame clones and misses some; the assay was immunoSEQ multiplex PCR. That table supplies the V and J calls and clone size; D and trimming were determined from the DNA. Of about 400,000 clones in the sample, nearly 90% were seen once. The CDR3 totals 14 residues. Germline V gives CDR1 LNHDA, CDR2 SQIVND (reference sequence). With 2 bases clipped from V and 5 bases from J, the junction kept 2 bases outside the gene matches. This clonotype originated in a woman aged 18-35 years with acute COVID-19. Sequencing input: PBMCs or T cells enriched from blood (not recorded which). The genes are TRBV19 and TRBJ2-5; 10 nucleotides match TRBD2. The CDR3 sequence: CASSITSGVETQYF. The CDR3 DNA follows: TGTGCCAGTAGTATAACTAGCGGGGTGGAGACCCAGTACTTC.